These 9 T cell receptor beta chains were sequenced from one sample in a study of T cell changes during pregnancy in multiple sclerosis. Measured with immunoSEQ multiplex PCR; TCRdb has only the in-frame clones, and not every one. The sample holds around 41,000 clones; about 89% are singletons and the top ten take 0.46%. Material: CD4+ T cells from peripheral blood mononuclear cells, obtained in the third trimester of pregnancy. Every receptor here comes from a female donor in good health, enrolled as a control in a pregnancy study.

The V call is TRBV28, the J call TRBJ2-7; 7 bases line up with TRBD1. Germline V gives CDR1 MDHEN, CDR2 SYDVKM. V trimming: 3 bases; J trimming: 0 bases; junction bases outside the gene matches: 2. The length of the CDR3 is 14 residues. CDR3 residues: CASSFSGGSYEQYF. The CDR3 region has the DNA TGTGCCAGCAGTTTCTCAGGGGGCTCCTACGAGCAGTACTTC.

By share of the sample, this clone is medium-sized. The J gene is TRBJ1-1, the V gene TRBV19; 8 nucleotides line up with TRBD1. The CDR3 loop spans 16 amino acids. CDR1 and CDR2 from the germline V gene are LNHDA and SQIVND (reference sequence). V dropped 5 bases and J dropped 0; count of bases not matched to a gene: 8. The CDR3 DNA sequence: TGTGCCAGTAGTGTAACAGGGGGGCAATTGAACACTGAAGCTTTCTTT. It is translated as CASSVTGGQLNTEAFF.

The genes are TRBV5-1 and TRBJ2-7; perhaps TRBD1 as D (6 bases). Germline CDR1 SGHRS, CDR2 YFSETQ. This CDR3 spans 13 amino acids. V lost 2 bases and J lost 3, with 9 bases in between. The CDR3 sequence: CASSLRTDYEQYF. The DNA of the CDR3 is TGCGCCAGCAGCTTAAGGACAGACTACGAGCAGTACTTC. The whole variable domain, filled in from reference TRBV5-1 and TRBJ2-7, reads KAGVTQTPRYLIKTRGQQVTLSCSPISGHRSVSWYQQTPGQGLQFLFEYFSETQRNKGNFPGRFSGRQFSNSRSEMNVSTLELGDSALYLCASSLRTDYEQYFGPGTRLTVT.

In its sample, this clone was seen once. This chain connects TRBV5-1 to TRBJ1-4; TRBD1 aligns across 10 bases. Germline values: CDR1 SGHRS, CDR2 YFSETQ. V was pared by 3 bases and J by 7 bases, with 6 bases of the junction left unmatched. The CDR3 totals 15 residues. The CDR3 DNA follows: TGCGCCAGCAGCTCAGGGACAGGGGCGAGTGAAAAACTGTTTTTT. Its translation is CASSSGTGASEKLFF.

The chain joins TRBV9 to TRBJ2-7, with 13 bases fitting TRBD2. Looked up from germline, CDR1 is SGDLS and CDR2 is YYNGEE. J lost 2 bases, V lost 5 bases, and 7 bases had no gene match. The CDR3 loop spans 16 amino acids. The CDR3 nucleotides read TGTGCCAGCAGTGGGGGCGGACTAGCGGGGGCCTACGAGCAGTACTTC. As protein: CASSGGGLAGAYEQYF.

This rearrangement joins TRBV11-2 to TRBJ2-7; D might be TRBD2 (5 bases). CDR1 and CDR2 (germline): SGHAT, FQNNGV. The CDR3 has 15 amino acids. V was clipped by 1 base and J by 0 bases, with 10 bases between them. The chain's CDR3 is CASSLALASSYEQYF. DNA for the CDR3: TGTGCCAGCAGCTTAGCTCTAGCAAGCTCCTACGAGCAGTACTTC. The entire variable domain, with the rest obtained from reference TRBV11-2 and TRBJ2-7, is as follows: EAGVAQSPRYKIIEKRQSVAFWCNPISGHATLYWYQQILGQGPKLLIQFQNNGVVDDSQLPKDRFSAERLKGVDSTLKIQPAKLEDSAVYLCASSLALASSYEQYFGPGTRLTVT.

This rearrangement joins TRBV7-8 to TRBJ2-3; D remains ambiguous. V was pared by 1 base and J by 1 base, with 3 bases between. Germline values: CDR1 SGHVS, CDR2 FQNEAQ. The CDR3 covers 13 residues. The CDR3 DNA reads TGTGCCAGCAGCTTAGGAGGCACAGATACGCAGTATTTT. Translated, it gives CASSLGGTDTQYF. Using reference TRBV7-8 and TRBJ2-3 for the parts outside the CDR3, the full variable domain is GAGVSQSPRYKVAKRGQDVALRCDPISGHVSLFWYQQALGQGPEFLTYFQNEAQLDKSGLPSDRFFAERPEGSVSTLKIQRTQQEDSAVYLCASSLGGTDTQYFGPGTRLTVL.

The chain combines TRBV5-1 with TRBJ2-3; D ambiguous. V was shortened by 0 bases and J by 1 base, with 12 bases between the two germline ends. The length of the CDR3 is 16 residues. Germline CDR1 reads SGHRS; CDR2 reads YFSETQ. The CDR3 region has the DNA TGCGCCAGCAGCTTGGGAGATTACCTCCGCACAGATACGCAGTATTTT. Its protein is CASSLGDYLRTDTQYF.

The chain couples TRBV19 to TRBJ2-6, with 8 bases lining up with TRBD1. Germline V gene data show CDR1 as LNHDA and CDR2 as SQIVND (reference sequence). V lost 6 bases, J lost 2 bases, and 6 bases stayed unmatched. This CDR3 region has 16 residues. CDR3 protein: CASRDQGAAGANVLTF. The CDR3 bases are TGTGCCAGTAGGGACCAGGGGGCGGCTGGGGCCAACGTCCTGACTTTC. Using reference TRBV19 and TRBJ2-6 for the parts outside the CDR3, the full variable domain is DGGITQSPKYLFRKEGQNVTLSCEQNLNHDAMYWYRQDPGQGLRLIYYSQIVNDFQKGDIAEGYSVSREKKESFPLTVTSAQKNPTAFYLCASRDQGAAGANVLTFGAGSRLTVL.